This entry is about one T cell receptor beta chain. The data stem from a study of early T cells in non-severe SARS-CoV-2 infection. MiXCR, applied by TCRdb to the 5' RACE reads, yields one record per CDR3 protein. Of 46,000 or so distinct CDR3 sequences in the sample, about 13% were seen once. This TCR derives from an adult who was a healthcare worker with PCR-confirmed SARS-CoV-2 infection or an uninfected control (not recorded which). The sequenced material came from whole blood.

The CDR3 bases are TGTGCCAGCAGTCAAACAGCAATTAGCTCCTACAATGAGCAGTTCTTC. This gives the protein CASSQTAISSYNEQFF. This sequence joins TRBV6-1 and TRBJ2-1; D gene ambiguous. V gave up 5 bases and J gave up 0 bases, with 14 bases separating them. The germline V gene has CDR1 MNHNS and CDR2 SASEGT. The CDR3 totals 16 residues.